A single sample gave rise to the 24 T cell receptor beta chains below, sequenced in a study of T-cell memory formation after mild COVID-19. TCRdb re-called the 5' RACE reads through MiXCR, storing one row per CDR3 protein. This table holds around 250,000 distinct CDR3 sequences, roughly 15% found once. The specimen sequenced was PBMCs or a T cell subset sorted from them (not recorded which). Receptor source: an adult woman who had mild COVID-19 (a few samples of this study predate the infection). Cell type and time point are not known.

The CDR3 coding sequence is TGCAGTGCTAGGACGGCGGCCAATGAGCAGTTCTTC. Translation: CSARTAANEQFF. The chain couples TRBV20-1 to TRBJ2-1; D gene ambiguous. Trimming stripped 3 bases from V and 6 bases from J, with 9 bases between. CDR3 length: 12 amino acids. Germline values: CDR1 DFQATT, CDR2 SNEGSKA (reference sequence).

The chain employs TRBV6-1 and TRBJ2-1; 7 nucleotides align to TRBD1. CDR3 length: 12 amino acids. V lost 1 base to trimming and J lost 10 bases; unmatched junction nucleotides: 1. Germline V gene sequence: CDR1 MNHNS, CDR2 SASEGT. CDR3 nucleotide sequence: TGTGCCAGCAGTGAAGGGACAGGCGAGCAGTTCTTC. Translated: CASSEGTGEQFF.

This clonotype has only a few counts. The chain has TRBV5-6 and TRBJ2-1; unclear D gene. V gave up 4 bases and J gave up 10 bases, with 12 bases separating them. Germline CDR1 SGHDT, CDR2 YYEEEE. The CDR3 totals 12 residues. The CDR3 DNA is TGTGCCAGCAGCGGCGGACCGCTAGAGCAGTTCTTC. Its protein is CASSGGPLEQFF.

The V gene is TRBV12-3 or TRBV12-4, the J gene TRBJ1-1; D gene ambiguous. Trimming removed 2 bases at V and 8 bases at J, with 12 bases between. This CDR3 contains 13 residues. The CDR3 sequence is CASSLKFRGEAFF. In DNA, the CDR3 is TGTGCCAGCAGTTTAAAGTTTCGGGGAGAAGCTTTCTTT.

The chain carries TRBV7-2 and TRBJ2-5; D is uncertain. The ends were cut back, 0 bases at V and 5 bases at J, with 13 bases in the middle. Germline assignment: CDR1 SGHTA and CDR2 FQGNSA. This CDR3 comprises 15 residues. The chain's CDR3 is CASSLAQNSWETQYF. CDR3 coding DNA: TGTGCCAGCAGCTTAGCCCAAAACAGCTGGGAGACCCAGTACTTC.

The chain employs TRBV5-5 and TRBJ2-2; TRBD1 agrees at 10 bases. There are 16 residues in the CDR3. J was trimmed by 6 bases and V by 1 base; bases with no gene match: 6. From germline, CDR1 is SGHKS and CDR2 YYEKEE (reference sequence). CDR3 nucleotide sequence: TGTGCCAGCAGCTTGTTTTTAGGGACAGGGGCCGGGGAGCTGTTTTTT. Translation: CASSLFLGTGAGELFF.

This clonotype was counted only a few times. V gene TRBV6-1 combines with J gene TRBJ2-3; TRBD2 matches at 7 bases. The V gene end was trimmed by 6 bases and the J gene end by 7 bases; junction bases not matched to a gene: 10. Germline V gene sequence: CDR1 MNHNS, CDR2 SASEGT. This CDR3 spans 14 amino acids. The CDR3 coding sequence is TGTGCCAGCAGCGGGGAGGGCCCTAGTTATACGCAGTATTTT. It codes for CASSGEGPSYTQYF.

In its sample, this clonotype was seen a few times. Here the CDR3 reads CSATYWGSDTQYF. The CDR3 DNA is TGCAGTGCTACGTACTGGGGATCAGATACGCAGTATTTT. V gene TRBV20-1 combines with J gene TRBJ2-3; D is uncertain. The V and J ends lost 4 bases and 4 bases respectively, with 12 bases between them. Germline CDR1 reads DFQATT; CDR2 reads SNEGSKA (reference sequence). The CDR3 has 13 residues.

CDR3 amino acids: CASSRQGANSPLHF. CDR3 bases: TGTGCCAGCAGCCGGCAGGGGGCTAATTCACCCCTCCACTTT. This chain uses TRBV5-5 with TRBJ1-6; 8 bases line up with TRBD1. The CDR3 length is 14 residues. The V gene's germline CDR1 is SGHKS and CDR2 YYEKEE (reference sequence). V shed 4 bases and J 6 bases; nucleotides not matched to a gene: 3.

The chain joins TRBV6-5 to TRBJ2-1, with 11 nucleotides matching TRBD2. The CDR3 is 15 amino acids. Germline loops: CDR1 MNHEY, CDR2 SVGAGI. J lost 5 bases, V lost 5 bases, and 5 bases had no gene match. This CDR3 reads CASSRLAGSNNEQFF. The CDR3, as DNA: TGTGCCAGCAGTCGACTAGCGGGGAGCAACAATGAGCAGTTCTTC.

This rearrangement joins TRBV4-1 to TRBJ1-1, with D hard to call. Trimming left V 0 bases short and J 9 bases short, with 11 bases between. The CDR3 is 13 residues long. CDR1 and CDR2 (germline): MGHRA, YSYEKL. DNA for the CDR3: TGCGCCAGCAGCCAAGATCGCATATCCAAAGCTTTCTTT. It specifies CASSQDRISKAFF.

The chain has TRBV10-3 and TRBJ2-5; D not resolved. With 4 bases removed from V and 5 bases from J, the gap between germline ends came to 17 bases. CDR1 and CDR2 (germline): ENHRY, SYGVKD. The CDR3 runs 15 residues. CDR3 region: CAISATGLSGETQYF. CDR3 DNA sequence: TGTGCCATCAGTGCGACTGGCCTCAGTGGGGAGACCCAGTACTTC.

A few counts support this clonotype. This rearrangement joins TRBV5-1 to TRBJ2-3; no clear D. The CDR3 consists of 14 residues. Germline CDR1 is SGHRS and CDR2 is YFSETQ. The germline V and J ends were trimmed by 4 bases and 0 bases, with 9 bases remaining between them. The chain's CDR3 is CASSLPQSTDTQYF. CDR3 sequence (DNA): TGCGCCAGCAGCCTACCCCAGAGCACAGATACGCAGTATTTT.

There are a few counts of this clonotype. CDR3: CASSLELIPYNEQFF. The CDR3 coding sequence is TGTGCCAGCAGCTTAGAACTAATCCCCTACAATGAGCAGTTCTTC. The rearrangement joins TRBV7-8 to TRBJ2-1; D not resolved. The CDR3 sequence is 15 residues long. Germline V gene sequence: CDR1 SGHVS, CDR2 FQNEAQ. V lost 1 base and J lost 2, with 9 bases in between. The full variable domain, with the rest looked up from reference TRBV7-8 and TRBJ2-1, is GAGVSQSPRYKVAKRGQDVALRCDPISGHVSLFWYQQALGQGPEFLTYFQNEAQLDKSGLPSDRFFAERPEGSVSTLKIQRTQQEDSAVYLCASSLELIPYNEQFFGPGTRLTVL.

This clonotype was recorded many times. The chain joins TRBV27 to TRBJ1-1, with D perhaps matching TRBD1 (5 bases). The CDR3 loop spans 13 amino acids. Germline CDR1 is MNHEY and CDR2 is SMNVEV (reference sequence). With 3 bases removed from V and 8 bases from J, the gap between germline ends came to 13 bases. The CDR3 is CASSLFRGTEAFF. In DNA, the CDR3 is TGTGCCAGCAGTTTGTTCCGGGGGACCGAAGCTTTCTTT.

V usage is TRBV11-2 and J usage is TRBJ2-5; 13 bases match TRBD2. The V segment lost 4 bases and the J segment 9 bases; nucleotides outside the gene matches: 11. Germline V lookup: CDR1 SGHAT, CDR2 FQNNGV. The CDR3 contains 16 residues. The DNA for the CDR3 is TGTGCCAGCAGCTCCAGGACTAGCGGGGGTTCTCAGTCCCAGTACTTC. Protein sequence: CASSSRTSGGSQSQYF. The full variable domain, in which reference TRBV11-2 and TRBJ2-5 provide the parts outside the CDR3, is EAGVAQSPRYKIIEKRQSVAFWCNPISGHATLYWYQQILGQGPKLLIQFQNNGVVDDSQLPKDRFSAERLKGVDSTLKIQPAKLEDSAVYLCASSSRTSGGSQSQYFGPGTRLLVL.

This clonotype was found a few times. CDR3 sequence: CASSQESSSTQYF. The CDR3 nucleotides read TGCGCCAGCAGCCAAGAGTCGAGTTCTACGCAGTATTTT. The V gene is TRBV4-3, the J gene TRBJ2-3; D is undetermined. Germline V gene lookup returns CDR1 LGHNA and CDR2 YSLEER. The CDR3 runs 13 residues. V gave up 0 bases and J gave up 8 bases, with 9 bases separating them.

V gene TRBV5-1 combines with J gene TRBJ2-1; D is perhaps TRBD2 (7 bases). The germline V gene encodes CDR1 SGHRS and CDR2 YFSETQ. The CDR3 is 15 residues long. The V and J ends lost 8 bases and 5 bases respectively, with 20 bases between them. The CDR3 loop is CASSREGGADNEQFF. CDR3 nucleotide sequence: TGCGCCAGTTCCAGGGAGGGGGGGGCGGACAATGAGCAGTTCTTC.

The V and J genes are TRBV3-1 and TRBJ1-2; no definite D call. CDR1 is LGHDT, CDR2 YNNKEL, per germline (reference sequence). CDR3 size: 11 residues. Trimming shortened V by 2 bases and J by 7 bases, and 5 bases separated the two germline ends. The CDR3 here is CASSQRGGYTF. CDR3 DNA sequence: TGTGCCAGCAGCCAAAGAGGTGGCTACACCTTC. The whole variable domain, remainder taken from reference TRBV3-1 and TRBJ1-2, is DTAVSQTPKYLVTQMGNDKSIKCEQNLGHDTMYWYKQDSKKFLKIMFSYNNKELIINETVPNRFSPKSPDKAHLNLHINSLELGDSAVYFCASSQRGGYTFGSGTRLTVV.

This clonotype was detected ten times or more. This chain links TRBV12-3 or TRBV12-4 with TRBJ2-1; 8 bases are a match to TRBD1. The CDR3 runs 18 residues. V gave up 3 bases and J gave up 5 bases; unmatched junction bases: 15. CDR3 bases: TGTGCCAGCAGTTTGATTATTCGGACAGGGCCCCCGGACAATGAGCAGTTCTTC. It yields the protein CASSLIIRTGPPDNEQFF.

CDR3 sequence (DNA): TGTGCCAGCAGCTCCTTAGCGGGGGGGCTAATGAATGAGCAGTTCTTC. Protein product: CASSSLAGGLMNEQFF. This chain joins TRBV9 and TRBJ2-1; 11 bases align to TRBD2. CDR3 length: 16 amino acids. Germline CDR1 SGDLS, CDR2 YYNGEE. With 4 bases clipped from V and 7 bases from J, the junction kept 10 bases outside the gene matches.

The V call is TRBV6-1, the J call TRBJ2-1, with 10 bases aligning to TRBD1. This CDR3 has 13 residues. V was pared by 6 bases and J by 8 bases, with 4 bases of the junction left unmatched. Germline loops: CDR1 MNHNS, CDR2 SASEGT. CDR3 protein: CASSRTGGYEQFF. The CDR3 nucleotides read TGTGCCAGCAGCCGGACAGGGGGTTATGAGCAGTTCTTC.

This clonotype was observed a handful of times. The chain has TRBV5-3 and TRBJ2-3, with D uncertain. TRBV5-3 counts as an open reading frame of uncertain function. Deletions cut 0 bases from V and 2 bases from J, with 4 bases between. CDR3 length equals 13 residues. The CDR3 is CARSLGVTDTQYF. The DNA of the CDR3 is TGTGCCAGAAGCTTGGGGGTCACAGATACGCAGTATTTT.

The chain uses TRBV20-1 and TRBJ2-1; TRBD1 matches at 10 bases. The CDR3 length is 16 residues. V lost 5 bases, J lost 6 bases, and 13 bases stayed unmatched. Germline V gene sequence: CDR1 DFQATT, CDR2 SNEGSKA (reference sequence). The CDR3, as DNA: TGCAGTGCTCAAAAGGGACAGGGGATCTGGTTCAATGAGCAGTTCTTC. It is translated as CSAQKGQGIWFNEQFF.